This passage covers 9 T cell receptor beta chains from one sample sequenced in a study of CD8+ T cells in alopecia areata. The treatment: oral pan-JAK inhibitor, 5-10 mg twice daily. In each case, RNA was isolated and then reverse transcribed into cDNA as the sequencing template. Sequencing used immunoSEQ multiplex PCR; TCRdb keeps in-frame clones, though not all of them. The repertoire holds around 200,000 clones, with around 50% as singletons. The material sequenced was CD8+ T cells sorted from blood, taken at week 24, from a patient treated with tofacitinib. These receptors were obtained from a human donor with alopecia areata.

The chain joins TRBV2 to TRBJ2-5; D is uncertain. V was pared by 7 bases and J by 4 bases, with 13 bases between. The germline V gene encodes CDR1 SNHLY and CDR2 FYNNEI. The CDR3 is made up of 13 amino acids. The CDR3 spells CASTKGPRETQYF. The CDR3 DNA sequence: TGTGCCAGCACCAAGGGTCCCCGAGAGACCCAGTACTTC.

The chain joins TRBV25-1 to TRBJ2-1; TRBD1 or TRBD2 may be the D gene (5 bases each). CDR1 and CDR2 (germline): MGHDK, SYGVNS. V lost 6 bases to trimming and J lost 2 bases, with 8 bases between them. CDR3 length equals 13 residues. Here the CDR3 DNA reads TGTGCCAGCAGCGGGGCTACCTACAATGAGCAGTTCTTC. This sequence encodes CASSGATYNEQFF.

This chain uses TRBV14 with TRBJ1-1; D might be TRBD1 (5 bases). The germline V gene has CDR1 SGHDN and CDR2 FVKESK. The V and J ends lost 3 bases and 4 bases respectively, with 12 bases between them. The CDR3 length is 14 residues. The chain's CDR3 is CASSQAGRGTEAFF. CDR3 in DNA: TGTGCCAGCAGCCAGGCCGGGAGGGGCACTGAAGCTTTCTTT.

The V gene is TRBV23-1, the J gene TRBJ2-6; unclear D gene. TRBV23-1 is noted as an ORF with a role that remains uncertain. V gave up 4 bases and J gave up 1 base, with 11 bases separating them. This CDR3 is 16 amino acids long. CDR3 sequence (DNA): TGCGCCAGCAGTCTAGTGGAGTTGTCTGGGGCCAACGTCCTGACTTTC. This sequence encodes CASSLVELSGANVLTF.

CDR3 protein: CASSQDLVGAGQPQHF. The CDR3 coding sequence is TGTGCCAGCAGCCAAGATTTGGTGGGGGCTGGTCAGCCCCAGCATTTT. The chain has TRBV4-2 and TRBJ1-5, with a weak D call TRBD1 (6 bases). The CDR3 totals 16 residues. Germline CDR1 reads LGHNA; CDR2 reads YNFKEQ. V shed 0 bases and J shed 6 bases, with 15 bases lying between them.

This clone was counted a single time. The chain links TRBV28 to TRBJ1-5, with D perhaps TRBD1 (5 bases). Per the germline V gene, CDR1 is MDHEN and CDR2 is SYDVKM. Between the trimmed V and J ends, which lost 5 bases and 0 bases, there was a span of 11 bases. The CDR3 covers 15 residues. The CDR3 region is CASSPQGYSNQPQHF. CDR3 DNA sequence: TGTGCCAGCAGTCCCCAGGGCTATAGCAATCAGCCCCAGCATTTT.

The chain joins TRBV4-1 to TRBJ2-7, with 7 bases that match TRBD1. Germline V gene sequence: CDR1 MGHRA, CDR2 YSYEKL. CDR3 length equals 14 residues. The trim removed 1 base at V and 7 bases at J, leaving 7 bases unmatched. The CDR3 reads CASSQADRVEEQYF. The CDR3 coding sequence is TGCGCCAGCAGCCAAGCTGACAGGGTGGAGGAGCAGTACTTC.

The table lists this clone with a few counts. The chain uses TRBV5-1 and TRBJ1-6; 7 nucleotides match TRBD1. CDR1 is SGHRS, CDR2 YFSETQ, per germline. CDR3 length equals 14 residues. J was trimmed by 9 bases and V by 4 bases; bases with no gene match: 7. The CDR3 sequence: CASSHRGFSSPLHF. The CDR3 coding sequence is TGCGCCAGCAGCCACAGGGGCTTCAGTTCACCCCTCCACTTT.

This chain joins TRBV4-1 and TRBJ2-7, with D tentatively TRBD1 (6 bases). With 3 bases removed from V and 4 bases from J, the gap between germline ends came to 10 bases. CDR3 length equals 13 residues. The germline CDR1 and CDR2 sequences are MGHRA and YSYEKL. For the CDR3, the DNA is TGCGCCAGCAGCCACGGGACACAATACGAGCAGTACTTC. It is translated as CASSHGTQYEQYF.